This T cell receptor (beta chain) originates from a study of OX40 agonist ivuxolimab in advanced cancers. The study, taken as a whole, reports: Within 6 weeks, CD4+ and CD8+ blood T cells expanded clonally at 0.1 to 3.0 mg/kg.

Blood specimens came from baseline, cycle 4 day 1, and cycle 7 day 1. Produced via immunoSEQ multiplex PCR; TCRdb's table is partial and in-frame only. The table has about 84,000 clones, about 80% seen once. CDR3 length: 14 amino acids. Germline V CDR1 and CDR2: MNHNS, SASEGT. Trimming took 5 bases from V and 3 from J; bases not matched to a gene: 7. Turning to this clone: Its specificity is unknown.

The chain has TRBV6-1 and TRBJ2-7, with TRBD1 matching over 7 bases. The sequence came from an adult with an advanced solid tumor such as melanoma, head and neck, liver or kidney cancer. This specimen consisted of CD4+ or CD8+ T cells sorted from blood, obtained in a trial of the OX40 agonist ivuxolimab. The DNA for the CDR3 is TGTGCCAGCAGTTTTCAAAGGACAGGCTACGAGCAGTACGTC. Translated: CASSFQRTGYEQYV.